The clone carrying this T cell receptor beta chain was seen just once. The data belong to a study of blood T cell repertoires in COVID-19. Background on the study: Spain, Italy and the United States supplied samples that represented acute and convalescent COVID-19. T cells, B-cell-depleted T cells, or PBMCs provided the cDNA or gDNA that served as material.

TCRdb keeps only in-frame clones here, not all; method: immunoSEQ multiplex PCR. In the table there are 200,000 to 250,000 clones, 65% to 90% of which are singletons. Participants spanned ages about 18 to 95 years and resided in over 20 US areas. Clinical history as reported by participants underpinned cohort assignment. This clonotype originated in a woman between 50 and 59 years old with acute COVID-19. The sample comprised PBMCs or T cells enriched from blood (not recorded which).

CDR3 sequence reads: CASSYSAQGQSEAFF. CDR3 nucleotide sequence: TGTGCCAGCAGTTACTCGGCGCAGGGACAATCTGAAGCTTTCTTT. The gene calls are TRBV6-5 and TRBJ1-1, with D maybe TRBD1 (6 bases). The CDR3 runs 15 residues. Germline V lookup: CDR1 MNHEY, CDR2 SVGAGI. The V end was cut by 0 bases, the J end by 6 bases, with 14 bases between.